This T cell receptor (beta chain) is from a study of Graves' ophthalmopathy and Graves' hyperthyroidism. Amplified material comprised TCR beta CDR3 regions derived from RNA transcripts. An initial RT-PCR round employing HTBI primers preceded a second-round multiplex PCR. TCRdb processed the multiplex PCR reads anew with MiXCR; each CDR3 protein has one entry. This table holds about 740,000 distinct CDR3 sequences, roughly 41% found once. This clonotype has a handful of counts. Sequencing input: peripheral blood. This TCR was sampled from an adult man with Graves' ophthalmopathy.

CDR3 residues: CSASYPGVGEKLFF. The CDR3 region has the DNA TGCAGTGCTAGTTACCCCGGGGTCGGCGAAAAACTGTTTTTT. The genes are TRBV20-1 and TRBJ1-4, with D unresolved. Germline V gives CDR1 DFQATT, CDR2 SNEGSKA (reference sequence). V gave up 3 bases and J gave up 8 bases, with 16 bases separating them. The CDR3 consists of 14 residues.